The T cell receptor (beta chain) described here comes from a study of T cell responses to AZD1222 COVID-19 vaccine. Study context: Samples with a second dose at about 4 or about 12 weeks were pooled together.

The V end lost 3 bases, the J end lost 11 bases, and 13 bases lay between the germline ends. Germline lookup yields CDR1 SEHNR and CDR2 FQNEAQ (reference sequence). The CDR3 contains 12 residues. Measured with immunoSEQ multiplex PCR; TCRdb has only the in-frame clones, and not every one. Of roughly 93,000 clones listed, 90% were seen once; the top ten hold approximately 25%. The V gene is TRBV7-9, the J gene TRBJ1-1, with a weak D call TRBD1 (5 bases). This receptor was taken from an adult in good health. The material sequenced was peripheral blood, taken on day 0 of AZD1222 vaccination. DNA for the CDR3: TGTGCCAGCAGCTTGAGCAGGGTTTATGCTTTCTTT. Protein: CASSLSRVYAFF.